Below, one T cell receptor beta chain is given with its context. These data belong to a study of blood T cell repertoires in COVID-19. Overall study context: PBMCs, B-cell-depleted T cells, or T cells were the source of the cDNA or gDNA that made up the material.

With V trimmed by 2 bases and J by 1 base, 12 bases remained unmatched. The CDR3 is 18 residues long. Germline V gene data show CDR1 as KGHSH and CDR2 as LQKENI. Using immunoSEQ multiplex PCR, the repertoire was profiled, and TCRdb retains in-frame clones only, with some absent. The data hold tens of thousands of clones, with roughly 80% observed a single time. The sample was peripheral blood. The TCR originated in a human donor with acute or convalescent COVID-19. The donor label of this sample is uncertain. V gene TRBV18 combines with J gene TRBJ2-3, with TRBD2 matching over 7 bases. DNA of the CDR3: TGTGCCAGCTCACCATACCCACCGTCGCGGGAGCGCACAGATACGCAGTATTTT. Translating gives CASSPYPPSRERTDTQYF. Variable domain in full (rest from reference TRBV18 and TRBJ2-3): NAGVMQNPRHLVRRRGQEARLRCSPMKGHSHVYWYRQLPEEGLKFMVYLQKENIIDESGMPKERFSAEFPKEGPSILRIQQVVRGDSAAYFCASSPYPPSRERTDTQYFGPGTRLTVL.